A selection of T cell receptor beta chains follows, all from one sample in a study of shared clonotypes between healthy human individuals. Clones were sequenced by immunoSEQ multiplex PCR, and TCRdb holds only the in-frame ones, with some missing. The sample contains roughly 700,000 clones, less than 95% of which appear only once. The sequenced sample was memory CD8+ T cells from PBMCs. The receptor source for this set is a man between 18 and 35 years old in good health. Some clones in this sample may be carry-over from other donors' samples. The CDR3 runs from the conserved cysteine through the conserved F or W. D genes are given only for firm matches. Clone size appears in some rows only: once, few, many, or a class for an expanded clone.

d_gene: .
j_gene: TRBJ2-3
v_gene: TRBV9
abundance: .
CDR3aa: CASSPRTRPDTQYF
CDR3nt: TGTGCCAGCAGCCCGCGGACGAGACCAGATACGCAGTATTTT

d_gene: TRBD1
j_gene: TRBJ2-5
v_gene: TRBV29-1
abundance: few
CDR3aa: CSVEPRGTGVPQYF
CDR3nt: TGCAGCGTTGAACCGAGAGGGACAGGGGTGCCCCAGTACTTC

d_gene: TRBD2
j_gene: TRBJ2-3
v_gene: TRBV12-5
abundance: .
CDR3aa: CASGLEVLAGETDTQYF
CDR3nt: TGTGCTAGTGGTTTGGAAGTACTAGCGGGAGAAACAGATACGCAGTATTTT

d_gene: .
j_gene: TRBJ2-1
v_gene: TRBV28
abundance: .
CDR3aa: CASVRDSYNEQFF
CDR3nt: TGTGCCAGCGTGAGGGACTCCTACAATGAGCAGTTCTTC

d_gene: .
j_gene: TRBJ2-1
v_gene: TRBV7-8
abundance: .
CDR3aa: CASSLVKDNSYNEQFF
CDR3nt: TGTGCCAGCAGCTTAGTAAAGGACAATAGTTACAATGAGCAGTTCTTC

d_gene: TRBD2
j_gene: TRBJ2-1
v_gene: TRBV5-6
abundance: .
CDR3aa: CASTGLAGNEQFF
CDR3nt: TGTGCCAGCACGGGACTAGCGGGAAATGAGCAGTTCTTC

d_gene: TRBD1
j_gene: TRBJ1-5
v_gene: TRBV27
abundance: once
CDR3aa: CASSRDSSTSNQPQHF
CDR3nt: TGTGCCAGCAGTCGGGACAGCTCCACTAGCAATCAGCCCCAGCATTTT

d_gene: TRBD2
j_gene: TRBJ2-1
v_gene: TRBV7-6
abundance: .
CDR3aa: CASGASGVYNEQFF
CDR3nt: TGTGCCAGCGGGGCTAGCGGGGTCTACAATGAGCAGTTCTTC

d_gene: TRBD2
j_gene: TRBJ2-1
v_gene: TRBV7-8
abundance: .
CDR3aa: CASSPRGLAGYNEQFF
CDR3nt: TGTGCCAGCAGCCCCCGAGGACTAGCGGGCTACAATGAGCAGTTCTTC

d_gene: TRBD1
j_gene: TRBJ2-3
v_gene: TRBV13
abundance: .
CDR3aa: CASSLIGQGTDTQYF
CDR3nt: TGTGCCAGCAGCTTAATCGGACAGGGGACAGATACGCAGTATTTT

d_gene: .
j_gene: TRBJ2-7
v_gene: TRBV9
abundance: .
CDR3aa: CASSVGQAFSYEQYF
CDR3nt: TGTGCCAGCAGCGTAGGACAGGCCTTCTCCTACGAGCAGTACTTC

d_gene: .
j_gene: TRBJ2-1
v_gene: TRBV5-1
abundance: once
CDR3aa: CASSGRGDEQFF
CDR3nt: TGCGCCAGCAGCGGGAGGGGGGATGAGCAGTTCTTC

d_gene: TRBD1
j_gene: TRBJ2-1
v_gene: TRBV4-1
abundance: .
CDR3aa: CASSRISGQAYNEQFF
CDR3nt: TGCGCCAGCAGCCGCATCTCGGGACAGGCCTACAATGAGCAGTTCTTC

d_gene: .
j_gene: TRBJ2-7
v_gene: TRBV14
abundance: .
CDR3aa: CASSQAVYEQYF
CDR3nt: TGTGCCAGCAGCCAGGCAGTCTACGAGCAGTACTTC

d_gene: .
j_gene: TRBJ2-7
v_gene: TRBV10-3
abundance: .
CDR3aa: CATLGRAYEQYF
CDR3nt: TGTGCCACCCTCGGCCGGGCCTACGAGCAGTACTTC

d_gene: TRBD1
j_gene: TRBJ2-5
v_gene: TRBV6-5
abundance: .
CDR3aa: CASSIPGTGKETQYF
CDR3nt: TGTGCCAGCAGTATTCCCGGGACAGGGAAAGAGACCCAGTACTTC

d_gene: .
j_gene: TRBJ2-7
v_gene: TRBV11-2
abundance: .
CDR3aa: CASSFPTGGGTYEQYF
CDR3nt: TGTGCCAGCAGCTTTCCCACGGGGGGCGGTACCTACGAGCAGTACTTC

d_gene: .
j_gene: TRBJ1-2
v_gene: TRBV28
abundance: .
CDR3aa: CASSLRGGGRVHGYTF
CDR3nt: TGTGCCAGCAGTTTAAGAGGGGGTGGCAGGGTACATGGCTACACCTTC

d_gene: TRBD2
j_gene: TRBJ2-7
v_gene: TRBV28
abundance: .
CDR3aa: CASSPLAEIYEQYF
CDR3nt: TGTGCCAGCAGTCCTCTAGCGGAGATCTACGAGCAGTACTTC

d_gene: .
j_gene: TRBJ2-5
v_gene: TRBV5-1
abundance: .
CDR3aa: CASSLGPGKETQYF
CDR3nt: TGCGCCAGCAGCTTGGGACCGGGAAAAGAGACCCAGTACTTC

d_gene: .
j_gene: TRBJ2-7
v_gene: TRBV4-1
abundance: .
CDR3aa: CASSQVSHLSYEQYF
CDR3nt: TGCGCCAGCAGCCAAGTTAGCCACCTTTCCTACGAGCAGTACTTC

d_gene: .
j_gene: TRBJ1-3
v_gene: TRBV27
abundance: .
CDR3aa: CASSLGTTGSGNTIYF
CDR3nt: TGTGCCAGCAGTTTAGGGACGACAGGCTCTGGAAACACCATATATTTT

d_gene: .
j_gene: TRBJ1-1
v_gene: TRBV5-4
abundance: .
CDR3aa: CASSFGVEAFF
CDR3nt: TGTGCCAGCAGCTTCGGGGTTGAAGCTTTCTTT

d_gene: TRBD2
j_gene: TRBJ2-2
v_gene: TRBV9
abundance: .
CDR3aa: CASSVAGTSGTNTGELFF
CDR3nt: TGTGCCAGCAGCGTAGCGGGGACTAGCGGGACGAACACCGGGGAGCTGTTTTTT

d_gene: TRBD2
j_gene: TRBJ2-5
v_gene: TRBV28
abundance: .
CDR3aa: CASSRPGLARPETQYF
CDR3nt: TGTGCCAGCAGCCGGCCGGGACTAGCGCGACCAGAGACCCAGTACTTC

d_gene: .
j_gene: TRBJ1-2
v_gene: TRBV14
abundance: once
CDR3aa: CASSRIRTDSYGYTF
CDR3nt: TGTGCCAGCAGCCGGATCAGGACAGACTCCTATGGCTACACCTTC

d_gene: .
j_gene: TRBJ2-2
v_gene: TRBV7-9
abundance: .
CDR3aa: CASSLGGTNTGELFF
CDR3nt: TGTGCCAGCAGCCTCGGAGGAACGAACACCGGGGAGCTGTTTTTT

d_gene: TRBD2
j_gene: TRBJ2-3
v_gene: TRBV4-3
abundance: .
CDR3aa: CASSQSLAGLTDTQYF
CDR3nt: TGCGCCAGCAGCCAAAGTTTAGCGGGTCTCACAGATACGCAGTATTTT

d_gene: .
j_gene: TRBJ2-1
v_gene: TRBV19
abundance: .
CDR3aa: CASSDGSYNEQFF
CDR3nt: TGTGCCAGTAGTGACGGCTCCTACAATGAGCAGTTCTTC

d_gene: TRBD2
j_gene: TRBJ2-7
v_gene: TRBV27
abundance: .
CDR3aa: CASSLYPTSGPYEQYF
CDR3nt: TGTGCCAGCAGTCTATACCCGACTAGCGGGCCCTACGAGCAGTACTTC

d_gene: .
j_gene: TRBJ2-3
v_gene: TRBV28
abundance: few
CDR3aa: CASSSTNAGPTQYF
CDR3nt: TGTGCCAGCAGTTCGACTAACGCCGGGCCGACGCAGTATTTT

d_gene: .
j_gene: TRBJ2-1
v_gene: TRBV27
abundance: few
CDR3aa: CASSLSWSNEQFF
CDR3nt: TGTGCCAGCAGTTTATCCTGGAGCAATGAGCAGTTCTTC

d_gene: .
j_gene: TRBJ2-7
v_gene: TRBV7-8
abundance: .
CDR3aa: CASNNVGVSYEQYF
CDR3nt: TGTGCCAGCAACAACGTAGGTGTTTCCTACGAGCAGTACTTC

d_gene: .
j_gene: TRBJ2-2
v_gene: TRBV7-3
abundance: .
CDR3aa: CAHVGGTGELFF
CDR3nt: TGTGCCCACGTTGGGGGAACCGGGGAGCTGTTTTTT

d_gene: TRBD2
j_gene: TRBJ2-2
v_gene: TRBV5-4
abundance: .
CDR3aa: CASSRGLAGLANTGELFF
CDR3nt: TGTGCCAGCAGCCGGGGACTAGCGGGACTCGCGAACACCGGGGAGCTGTTTTTT

d_gene: .
j_gene: TRBJ1-5
v_gene: TRBV6-6
abundance: .
CDR3aa: CASSPSRQPQHF
CDR3nt: TGTGCCAGCAGCCCATCGCGGCAGCCCCAGCATTTT

d_gene: TRBD1
j_gene: TRBJ1-2
v_gene: TRBV5-1
abundance: .
CDR3aa: CASSLGTGVNPNGYTF
CDR3nt: TGCGCCAGCAGCTTGGGGACAGGGGTGAATCCCAATGGCTACACCTTC